Sequencing of this T cell receptor (beta chain) was carried out in a study of blood T cells in healthy people across ages. This clonotype was counted at least ten times. Its antigen is not known. Whole-study findings and limits: A conclusive naive versus antigen-experienced comparison was prevented by the unsorted PBMCs. Among long-lived donors, naive CD4+ cells were more numerous and diversity higher than in aged donors.

Primers used in a second PCR of about 7 to 12 cycles were a sample-barcoded 5' primer and a J-beta primer mix. TCRdb re-derived calls from the 5' RACE reads in MiXCR, one entry per CDR3 protein. The data contain around 870,000 distinct CDR3 sequences, about 30% of them singletons. The TCR sequence derives from an elderly woman in good health. Specimen: blood.

The CDR3 reads CASSLGGGLDFDEQFF. The CDR3 DNA sequence: TGTGCCAGCAGCTTGGGCGGGGGCCTAGATTTCGATGAGCAGTTCTTC. The chain joins TRBV7-8 to TRBJ2-1; TRBD2 might be the D (7 bases). Germline CDR1 SGHVS, CDR2 FQNEAQ. Trimming pared 3 bases from V and 8 bases from J, leaving 20 bases between. This CDR3 is 16 amino acids long.